These 5 T cell receptor beta chains originate from one sample sequenced in a study of beta chain features in type 1 diabetes. The investigators reverse transcribed all of the isolated RNA, so they sequenced expressed TCRB transcripts. Profiled with immunoSEQ multiplex PCR; TCRdb holds only in-frame clones, not every one. Here the sample spans 360,000 or so clones, around a fifth being singletons. Sequencing was carried out using naive CD4+ T cells from blood. These receptors were taken from a woman aged 18-35 years in good health.

The sample holds a few counts of this clone. This chain joins TRBV2 and TRBJ1-1; a possible D gene is TRBD1 (5 bases). Germline V lookup: CDR1 SNHLY, CDR2 FYNNEI. The CDR3 has 13 residues. V lost 3 bases and J 2 bases, leaving 7 bases between the germline ends. CDR3 protein: CASSDQGNTEAFF. In nucleotides, the CDR3 is TGTGCCAGCAGTGATCAGGGAAACACTGAAGCTTTCTTT.

The rearrangement uses TRBV4-1 and TRBJ1-5; 10 bases match TRBD1. With V trimmed by 4 bases and J by 3 bases, 3 bases remained unmatched. The CDR3 is made up of 15 amino acids. In germline, CDR1 is MGHRA, CDR2 YSYEKL. The CDR3: CASSPTGGHNQPQHF. The CDR3 nucleotides are TGCGCCAGCAGCCCGACAGGGGGCCACAATCAGCCCCAGCATTTT.

The CDR3 sequence: CASSEFGQGRSYEQYF. The DNA for the CDR3 is TGTGCCAGCAGTGAATTTGGACAGGGGCGCTCCTACGAGCAGTACTTC. The chain couples TRBV25-1 to TRBJ2-7; 9 bases fit TRBD1. The V gene end was trimmed by 1 base and the J gene end by 0 bases; junction bases not matched to a gene: 4. Germline lookup yields CDR1 MGHDK and CDR2 SYGVNS. The CDR3 is made up of 16 amino acids.

This clone turned up a few times. V is TRBV4-1 and J is TRBJ1-2; D gene uncertain. This CDR3 region has 15 residues. Germline CDR1 is MGHRA and CDR2 is YSYEKL. With 1 base removed from V and 6 bases from J, the gap between germline ends came to 15 bases. For the CDR3, the DNA is TGCGCCAGCAGCCAAGTAGGGAGTGTCTTCCATGGCTACACCTTC. The encoded protein is CASSQVGSVFHGYTF.

The chain joins TRBV2 to TRBJ1-1; D ambiguous. The CDR3 sequence is 11 residues long. CDR1 and CDR2 (germline): SNHLY, FYNNEI. V gave up 7 bases and J gave up 0 bases, with 3 bases separating them. The CDR3 DNA follows: TGTGCCAGCAAGCTGAACACTGAAGCTTTCTTT. It codes for CASKLNTEAFF.